Shown below are 32 T cell receptor beta chains from a single sample sequenced in a study of blood T cell repertoires in COVID-19. Assay: immunoSEQ multiplex PCR; the TCRdb copy retains only in-frame clones and omits some. The sample lists approximately 210,000 clones, approximately 73% occurring once. The specimen was PBMCs or T cells enriched from blood (not recorded which). Receptor source: a woman between 45 and 65 years old with acute COVID-19.

Only one count was recorded for this clone. V is TRBV11-3 and J is TRBJ2-7, with TRBD2 matching 11 bases. Germline trimming cut 3 bases from V and 3 bases from J; bases unmatched to any gene: 7. The CDR3 covers 16 residues. Germline V lookup: CDR1 SGHNT, CDR2 YENEEA. The CDR3 here is CASSFPSSGGHYEQYV. The CDR3 DNA reads as TGTGCCAGCAGCTTTCCTTCTAGCGGGGGGCACTACGAGCAGTACGTC.

J is TRBJ2-1 and V is TRBV7-3; 8 bases are shared with TRBD2. The CDR3 loop spans 16 amino acids. The V gene end was trimmed by 5 bases and the J gene end by 8 bases; junction bases not matched to a gene: 14. In germline, CDR1 is SGHTA, CDR2 FQGTGA. This chain's CDR3 is CASSLLGGAGADEQFF. For the CDR3, the DNA is TGTGCCAGCAGCCTCCTGGGGGGAGCGGGGGCCGATGAGCAGTTCTTC.

CDR3 DNA sequence: TGTGCCAGCAGTTTGGGGGGGAACTATGGCTACACCTTC. Translation: CASSLGGNYGYTF. The V gene is TRBV27, the J gene TRBJ1-2; possible D gene TRBD1, 5 bases. The germline V gene encodes CDR1 MNHEY and CDR2 SMNVEV (reference sequence). The ends were cut back, 3 bases at V and 2 bases at J, with 7 bases in the middle. The CDR3 length is 13 residues.

This clone was counted only a few times. V and J are TRBV7-9 and TRBJ1-2; 8 bases agree with TRBD1. CDR1 and CDR2 (germline): SEHNR, FQNEAQ (reference sequence). Trimming at V came to 0 bases and at J to 6 bases, leaving 6 bases not matched to a gene. The CDR3 length is 15 residues. The CDR3 DNA follows: TGTGCCAGCAGCTTAGCTAGGACAGGGCGGGATGGCTACACCTTC. This translates into CASSLARTGRDGYTF.

The chain uses TRBV5-1 and TRBJ2-5, with 8 bases fitting TRBD1. V lost 2 bases and J lost 5; bases outside the gene matches: 5. The CDR3 is made up of 14 amino acids. From germline, CDR1 is SGHRS and CDR2 YFSETQ. CDR3 protein: CASSFGQGRETQYF. CDR3 bases: TGCGCCAGCAGCTTCGGACAGGGTCGGGAGACCCAGTACTTC.

This chain uses TRBV7-8 with TRBJ1-2; 9 positions match TRBD1. From germline, CDR1 is SGHVS and CDR2 FQNEAQ. The CDR3 covers 14 residues. The V gene end was trimmed by 5 bases and the J gene end by 0 bases; junction bases not matched to a gene: 1. The CDR3 region is CASSRDRANYGYTF. CDR3 DNA: TGTGCCAGCAGCCGGGACAGGGCTAACTATGGCTACACCTTC.

The V and J genes are TRBV6-1 and TRBJ1-2; TRBD1 is a possible D gene (5 bases). V gave up 0 bases and J gave up 4 bases, with 12 bases separating them. The CDR3 is 15 residues long. Germline values: CDR1 MNHNS, CDR2 SASEGT. The CDR3 sequence: CASSEALWGGYGYTF. DNA for the CDR3: TGTGCCAGCAGTGAAGCCCTGTGGGGGGGCTATGGCTACACCTTC.

This chain connects TRBV4-1 to TRBJ1-2, with 11 bases that match TRBD1. This CDR3 region has 14 residues. Germline CDR1 is MGHRA and CDR2 is YSYEKL. V gave up 4 bases and J gave up 6 bases; unmatched junction bases: 4. CDR3: CASSPGQGADGYTF. DNA for the CDR3: TGCGCCAGCAGCCCCGGACAGGGGGCGGATGGCTACACCTTC.

The genes are TRBV6-4 and TRBJ2-7; D uncertain. This CDR3 has 12 amino acids. Germline assignment: CDR1 MRHNA and CDR2 SNTAGT. V was trimmed by 4 bases and J by 6 bases, leaving 10 bases between them. The CDR3 protein is CASSGRWFEQYV. The CDR3 nucleotides read TGTGCCAGCAGTGGCAGGTGGTTCGAGCAGTACGTC.

This clone appeared a single time. V usage is TRBV6-5 and J usage is TRBJ1-2; 7 nucleotides match TRBD1. V dropped 5 bases and J dropped 8; count of bases not matched to a gene: 14. This CDR3 region has 15 residues. CDR1 MNHEY and CDR2 SVGAGI come from the germline V gene. CDR3 in amino acids: CASSTRTGWMWGYTF. Written as DNA, the CDR3 is TGTGCCAGCAGTACAAGGACAGGATGGATGTGGGGCTACACCTTC.

The rearrangement uses TRBV28 and TRBJ2-5, with TRBD2 identical over 11 bases. Trimming removed 7 bases from V and 2 bases from J; junction bases left unmatched: 6. CDR1 MDHEN and CDR2 SYDVKM come from the germline V gene. The CDR3 has 15 amino acids. The CDR3 spells CASKTSGAGQETQYF. Here the CDR3 DNA reads TGTGCCAGCAAGACTAGCGGGGCCGGTCAAGAGACCCAGTACTTC.

The chain links TRBV4-1 to TRBJ1-5, with D perhaps matching TRBD1 (5 bases). This CDR3 has 16 residues. V was clipped by 0 bases and J by 2 bases, with 11 bases between them. Germline loops: CDR1 MGHRA, CDR2 YSYEKL. The CDR3 loop is CASSQDRQGRNQPQHF. As DNA, the CDR3 is TGCGCCAGCAGCCAAGACAGGCAGGGTCGCAATCAGCCCCAGCATTTT.

The genes are TRBV3-1 (or the pseudogene TRBV3-2) and TRBJ2-3; 7 nucleotides align to TRBD2. Germline V gene sequence: CDR1 LGHDT, CDR2 YNNKEL (reference sequence). The J segment lost 2 bases and the V segment lost 7 bases, leaving 12 bases of the junction unmatched. The CDR3 runs to 16 residues. Here the CDR3 reads CASISTVGGNTDTQYF. CDR3 in DNA: TGTGCCAGCATCTCTACTGTGGGGGGGAACACAGATACGCAGTATTTT.

The chain has TRBV5-4 and TRBJ1-1, with TRBD1 as a possible D gene (6 bases). Between the trimmed V and J ends, which lost 5 bases and 3 bases, there was a span of 11 bases. This CDR3 is built from 13 residues. From germline, CDR1 is SGHNT and CDR2 YYREEE (reference sequence). CDR3 nucleotide sequence: TGTGCCAGCAGTCCAGGGGTGGACACTGAAGCTTTCTTT. Encoded protein: CASSPGVDTEAFF.

J is TRBJ1-6 and V is TRBV5-4; tentatively, D is TRBD1 (6 bases). The CDR3 totals 14 residues. The germline CDR1 and CDR2 sequences are SGHNT and YYREEE (reference sequence). Trimming took off 0 bases at V and 5 bases at J, with 6 bases between the two ends. Here the CDR3 reads CASSLGQDNSPLHF. CDR3 bases: TGTGCCAGCAGCTTGGGACAGGATAATTCACCCCTCCACTTT.

The chain uses TRBV28 and TRBJ2-3, with 8 positions matching TRBD2. Germline V gene sequence: CDR1 MDHEN, CDR2 SYDVKM. V shed 5 bases and J 5 bases; nucleotides not matched to a gene: 12. The CDR3 has 16 amino acids. The CDR3 bases are TGTGCCAGCAGTCCCTCAAGCGGGGGTTCCCGAGATACGCAGTATTTT. Protein product: CASSPSSGGSRDTQYF.

CDR3 sequence: CASSQYREGGEKLFF. The DNA of the CDR3 is TGTGCCAGCAGCCAATACCGGGAGGGAGGGGAAAAACTGTTTTTT. The gene calls are TRBV6-6 and TRBJ1-4; D is unclear. Germline V gene sequence: CDR1 MNHNY, CDR2 SVGAGI (reference sequence). The ends were cut back, 6 bases at V and 8 bases at J, with 19 bases in the middle. This CDR3 comprises 15 residues.

This rearrangement joins TRBV6-6 to TRBJ2-1, with D tentatively TRBD2 (6 bases). CDR1 MNHNY and CDR2 SVGAGI come from the germline V gene (reference sequence). This CDR3 comprises 14 residues. V lost 5 bases to trimming and J lost 4 bases, with 12 bases between them. For the CDR3, the DNA is TGTGCCAGCAGTGAGGGGACTGCTTACAATGAGCAGTTCTTC. It encodes CASSEGTAYNEQFF.

The V and J genes are TRBV27 and TRBJ1-6; D is ambiguous. Trimming shortened V by 3 bases and J by 10 bases, and 13 bases separated the two germline ends. The CDR3 is 14 amino acids. Germline V CDR1 and CDR2: MNHEY, SMNVEV (reference sequence). The CDR3 DNA follows: TGTGCCAGCAGTTTTGACGGATCCGGGTCACCCCTCCACTTT. It translates to CASSFDGSGSPLHF.

This chain links TRBV9 with TRBJ1-6; 7 bases map to TRBD1. CDR3 length equals 15 residues. CDR1 is SGDLS, CDR2 YYNGEE, per germline. V shed 3 bases, J shed 11 bases, and the junction held 11 bases outside the gene matches. The CDR3 DNA sequence: TGTGCCAGCAGCGACCGGGACAGACCCCGGACACCCCTCCACTTT. Translating it yields CASSDRDRPRTPLHF.

This chain joins TRBV28 and TRBJ1-1; D might be TRBD1 (6 bases). From germline, CDR1 is MDHEN and CDR2 SYDVKM. V shed 6 bases and J shed 5 bases, with 19 bases lying between them. This CDR3 comprises 15 residues. CDR3 sequence reads: CASRLGGGVRTEAFF. Here the CDR3 DNA reads TGTGCCAGCAGGCTAGGGGGAGGGGTGAGGACTGAAGCTTTCTTT.

A single count supports this clone. CDR3 bases: TGCAGCGTAGGGACACAGGGGGCGGCTAATGAAAAACTGTTTTTT. It specifies CSVGTQGAANEKLFF. The rearrangement links TRBV29-1 to TRBJ1-4; 9 bases are a match to TRBD1. Losses at the gene ends were 6 bases for V and 3 bases for J; bases not matched to a gene: 8. Per the germline V gene, CDR1 is SQVTM and CDR2 is ANQGSEA. The length of the CDR3 is 15 residues.

The chain carries TRBV4-2 and TRBJ1-5; 8 bases are a match to TRBD1. The CDR3 covers 15 residues. V shed 1 base and J 4 bases; nucleotides not matched to a gene: 3. The V gene's germline CDR1 is LGHNA and CDR2 YNFKEQ. The CDR3 reads CASSQATGGNQPQHF. CDR3 nucleotides: TGTGCCAGCAGCCAAGCCACAGGGGGTAATCAGCCCCAGCATTTT.

This chain links TRBV7-9 with TRBJ1-6; TRBD1 agrees at 12 bases. Per germline, CDR1 SEHNR and CDR2 FQNEAQ (reference sequence). The CDR3 length is 17 residues. V gave up 5 bases and J gave up 14 bases; unmatched junction bases: 16. The CDR3 sequence: CASSAVGTGGFFATLHF. The DNA for the CDR3 is TGTGCCAGCAGCGCAGTCGGGACAGGGGGCTTCTTTGCAACCCTCCACTTT.

The rearrangement joins TRBV10-3 to TRBJ2-7, with 8 bases fitting TRBD2. There are 16 residues in the CDR3. V was pared by 0 bases and J by 0 bases, with 4 bases of the junction left unmatched. Germline V gives CDR1 ENHRY, CDR2 SYGVKD. Written as DNA, the CDR3 is TGTGCCATCAGTGAGTCCGGCACTAGCGGCTCCTACGAGCAGTACGTC. It encodes CAISESGTSGSYEQYV.

The gene calls are TRBV3-1 (or the pseudogene TRBV3-2) and TRBJ1-6; 7 bases line up with TRBD1. Losses at the gene ends were 1 base for V and 9 bases for J; bases not matched to a gene: 3. Germline CDR1 LGHDT, CDR2 YNNKEL (reference sequence). The CDR3 spans 14 residues. The CDR3 is CASSQGQGGSPLHF. In nucleotides, the CDR3 is TGTGCCAGCAGCCAAGGACAGGGAGGTTCACCCCTCCACTTT.

V and J are TRBV5-8 and TRBJ1-2; 9 bases are a match to TRBD1. V lost 4 bases and J lost 9; bases outside the gene matches: 13. The CDR3 consists of 15 residues. Germline V gene sequence: CDR1 SGHTS, CDR2 YDEGEE. CDR3 sequence (DNA): TGTGCCAGCAGCAGGGGAAGGGGACAGGGTCCTAGCTACACCTTC. It yields the protein CASSRGRGQGPSYTF.

This clone was recorded a few times. The chain links TRBV2 to TRBJ1-5, with TRBD1 identical over 10 bases. V shed 8 bases, J shed 9 bases, and the junction held 13 bases outside the gene matches. The CDR3 length is 15 residues. Per the germline V gene, CDR1 is SNHLY and CDR2 is FYNNEI. The CDR3, as DNA: TGTGCCAGCGCGTCGGCGGGACAGGGGATGTGGCCCCAGCATTTT. This gives the protein CASASAGQGMWPQHF.

The V call is TRBV7-8, the J call TRBJ1-6; D possibly corresponds to TRBD1 (5 bases). The V gene lost 3 bases and the J gene lost 7 bases, with 10 bases spanning the gap. The V gene's germline CDR1 is SGHVS and CDR2 FQNEAQ. This CDR3 comprises 14 residues. The DNA for the CDR3 is TGTGCCAGCAGCTTCCAGGGAGGGAATTCACCCCTCCACTTT. Protein product: CASSFQGGNSPLHF.

The CDR3 bases are TGTGCCACCAGTGATCAGCGAGAGGGGAACACTGAAGCTTTCTTT. It yields the protein CATSDQREGNTEAFF. The chain is built from TRBV24-1 and TRBJ1-1; the D is unclear. Trimming took 3 bases from V and 1 from J, leaving 11 bases between them. The germline V gene encodes CDR1 KGHDR and CDR2 SFDVKD. CDR3 length: 15 residues.

V gene TRBV28 combines with J gene TRBJ1-4, with TRBD1 as a possible D gene (6 bases). Trimming pared 6 bases from V and 5 bases from J, leaving 10 bases between. Germline V CDR1 and CDR2: MDHEN, SYDVKM. This CDR3 region has 13 residues. Here the CDR3 reads CASSWGQNEKLFF. Written as DNA, the CDR3 is TGTGCCAGCAGCTGGGGACAAAATGAAAAACTGTTTTTT. The entire variable domain, with the rest obtained from reference TRBV28 and TRBJ1-4, is as follows: DVKVTQSSRYLVKRTGEKVFLECVQDMDHENMFWYRQDPGLGLRLIYFSYDVKMKEKGDIPEGYSVSREKKERFSLILESASTNQTSMYLCASSWGQNEKLFFGSGTQLSVL.

This clone was detected only once. The chain couples TRBV6-5 to TRBJ2-1; TRBD2 aligns across 10 bases. Germline V gene lookup returns CDR1 MNHEY and CDR2 SVGAGI. This CDR3 is 15 amino acids long. V trimming: 2 bases; J trimming: 6 bases; junction bases outside the gene matches: 4. The CDR3 here is CASSYKAGGPNEQFF. The CDR3 region has the DNA TGTGCCAGCAGTTACAAAGCGGGGGGGCCCAATGAGCAGTTCTTC.